This TCR beta chain was sequenced for a study of beta chain features in type 1 diabetes. From germline, CDR1 is SGHTA and CDR2 FQGNSA. V was clipped by 2 bases and J by 8 bases, with 12 bases between them. This CDR3 region has 13 residues. Study results and caveats: TCRB CDR3s from Type 1 diabetes patients were moderately but significantly shorter in all four CD4+ subsets.

As every portion of the isolated RNA was reverse transcribed, the sequencing read expressed TCRB transcripts. Sequencing was performed with immunoSEQ multiplex PCR; in TCRdb, only in-frame clones are kept and a portion is missing. The profile shows about 450,000 clones, more than 9.5% of them singletons. A sort by CD45RO/CCR7/CD25/CD127/CD95/CD27 yielded CD4+ naive, central memory, regulatory and stem cell-like memory cells. This clone was recorded a few times. The antigen is undetermined. The genes are TRBV7-2 and TRBJ1-2; no clear D gene. This receptor was taken from a woman between 18 and 30 years old in good health. Material for sequencing was naive CD4+ T cells from blood. The CDR3 bases are TGTGCCAGCAGCTTAACGGGGATACGAGGCTACACCTTC. It is translated as CASSLTGIRGYTF.